This TCR beta chain is drawn from a study of T cell changes during pregnancy in multiple sclerosis. Measured with immunoSEQ multiplex PCR; TCRdb has only the in-frame clones, and not every one. Seen here are under 70,000 clones, about 90% observed once, and the top ten hold 0.76%. The sequencing used CD4+ T cells from peripheral blood mononuclear cells, collected in the first trimester of pregnancy. The TCR was taken from a female donor with multiple sclerosis, enrolled in a pregnancy study.

CDR3 residues: CAWNPGGAGRGNTIYF. The CDR3, as DNA: TGTGCCTGGAACCCGGGGGGGGCCGGGAGAGGAAACACCATATATTTT. The J gene is TRBJ1-3, the V gene TRBV30, with D possibly matching TRBD1 (6 bases). The germline V gene has CDR1 GTSNPN and CDR2 SVGIG (reference sequence). V lost 4 bases and J lost 4, with 20 bases in between. The CDR3 contains 16 residues.